The 12 T cell receptor beta chains given below trace back to one sample, sequenced in a study of Ad26.COV2.S vaccination and SARS-CoV-2 variants. Treatment reported: about 20 received Ad26.COV2.S at low or high dose, single or two shots; 5 received placebo; per-sample allocation not given. Samples analyzed were those drawn on day 63 after the first vaccine or placebo injection. Data came from immunoSEQ multiplex PCR; TCRdb stores just in-frame clones and leaves some out. The sample lists fewer than 400,000 clones; approximately 89% were seen once. Source: peripheral blood, taken in a trial of Ad26.COV2.S vaccine versus placebo. Receptors were obtained from a person aged 18-65 years who received the Ad26.COV2.S COVID-19 vaccine or a placebo.

This clone has only one observation. The V and J genes are TRBV30 and TRBJ1-2; no firm D call. Germline V CDR1 and CDR2: GTSNPN, SVGIG (reference sequence). This CDR3 comprises 13 residues. Trimming shortened V by 3 bases and J by 3 bases, and 11 bases separated the two germline ends. CDR3 sequence reads: CAWSPPQDYGYTF. The CDR3 DNA follows: TGTGCCTGGAGCCCCCCACAAGACTATGGCTACACCTTC.

The chain combines TRBV10-3 with TRBJ2-2; D assignment may be TRBD1 or TRBD2 (5 bases each). The CDR3 spans 17 residues. Germline V CDR1 and CDR2: ENHRY, SYGVKD. V was pared by 2 bases and J by 1 base, with 14 bases between. CDR3 nucleotide sequence: TGTGCCATCAGTGAGATTGGGACGGGGCTGAACACCGGGGAGCTGTTTTTT. Amino acids: CAISEIGTGLNTGELFF.

This chain connects TRBV2 to TRBJ1-1; D perhaps matches TRBD1 (6 bases). From germline, CDR1 is SNHLY and CDR2 FYNNEI. This CDR3 comprises 15 residues. V lost 3 bases to trimming and J lost 5 bases, with 16 bases between them. The CDR3 coding sequence is TGTGCCAGCAGTGAGCTCGAAGGGGGTAAGACTGAAGCTTTCTTT. Its protein product is CASSELEGGKTEAFF.

This clone was seen more than once but under ten times. The rearrangement joins TRBV6-4 to TRBJ2-2, with unresolved D. Germline CDR1 and CDR2: MRHNA and SNTAGT. CDR3 size: 13 residues. Trimming took off 4 bases at V and 0 bases at J, with 3 bases between the two ends. CDR3 DNA: TGTGCCAGCAGTGCGTCGAACACCGGGGAGCTGTTTTTT. Amino acid sequence: CASSASNTGELFF.

About this clone: This same CDR3 is encoded by further DNA sequences in the sample. CDR3 loop: CASSPSGANVLTF. CDR3 DNA: TGTGCCAGCAGTCCTTCTGGGGCCAACGTCCTGACTTTC. This chain uses TRBV9 with TRBJ2-6; D ambiguous. Trimming took off 5 bases at V and 1 base at J, with 4 bases between the two ends. Germline V gives CDR1 SGDLS, CDR2 YYNGEE. The CDR3 runs 13 residues.

The V and J genes are TRBV29-1 and TRBJ1-3, with D possibly being TRBD1 (5 bases). Germline CDR1 SQVTM, CDR2 ANQGSEA. The CDR3 is 12 amino acids. DNA for the CDR3: TGCAGTGGTAAGGGGAGCGGAAACACCATATATTTT. Translation: CSGKGSGNTIYF.

V usage is TRBV5-6 and J usage is TRBJ2-7, with D maybe TRBD2 (5 bases). With 0 bases removed from V and 0 bases from J, the gap between germline ends came to 7 bases. CDR3 length: 14 residues. The germline gives CDR1 SGHDT, CDR2 YYEEEE. As DNA, the CDR3 is TGTGCCAGCAGCTTGGGAGGGTACTCCTACGAGCAGTACTTC. It yields the protein CASSLGGYSYEQYF. The full variable domain, rest sourced from reference TRBV5-6 and TRBJ2-7, is DAGVTQSPTHLIKTRGQQVTLRCSPKSGHDTVSWYQQALGQGPQFIFQYYEEEERQRGNFPDRFSGHQFPNYSSELNVNALLLGDSALYLCASSLGGYSYEQYFGPGTRLTVT.

This chain joins TRBV24-1 and TRBJ2-7, with D possibly being TRBD1 (6 bases). This CDR3 has 15 amino acids. Germline V CDR1 and CDR2: KGHDR, SFDVKD. Trimming removed 4 bases from V and 5 bases from J, with 17 bases in between. CDR3 bases: TGTGCCACCAGTGACCCTGCGACAGGATTCGACGAGCAGTACTTC. Its translation is CATSDPATGFDEQYF.

The count of this clone is one. The chain couples TRBV12-3 or TRBV12-4 to TRBJ1-1; D is unclear. CDR3 length: 13 residues. Trimming left V 6 bases short and J 2 bases short, with 10 bases between. CDR3 nucleotides: TGTGCCAGCAGAGATAATCCCAACACTGAAGCTTTCTTT. This sequence encodes CASRDNPNTEAFF.

The chain carries TRBV3-1 (or the pseudogene TRBV3-2) and TRBJ1-3; D may be TRBD1 (5 bases). The CDR3 consists of 16 residues. Germline V gene data show CDR1 as LGHDT and CDR2 as YNNKEL (reference sequence). V lost 1 base and J lost 2, with 12 bases in between. In DNA form, the CDR3 reads TGTGCCAGCAGCCAAGTTGAAGGCAGGGCTGGAAACACCATATATTTT. Its translation: CASSQVEGRAGNTIYF.

V is TRBV7-9 and J is TRBJ2-1, with 11 bases fitting TRBD2. This CDR3 has 14 residues. Germline V CDR1 and CDR2: SEHNR, FQNEAQ (reference sequence). V lost 6 bases to trimming and J lost 2 bases; unmatched junction nucleotides: 0. This chain's CDR3 is CASRGLAAYNEQFF. The CDR3 region has the DNA TGTGCCAGCAGGGGACTAGCGGCCTACAATGAGCAGTTCTTC.

The V call is TRBV28, the J call TRBJ2-3, with D possibly TRBD1 on 5 matching bases. The length of the CDR3 is 14 residues. The ends were cut back, 3 bases at V and 2 bases at J, with 9 bases in the middle. Looked up from germline, CDR1 is MDHEN and CDR2 is SYDVKM. CDR3 amino acids: CASSLGQFTDTQYF. CDR3 nucleotides: TGTGCCAGCAGTTTGGGGCAGTTCACAGATACGCAGTATTTT.